The clone carrying this T cell receptor beta chain was counted ten times or more. A read error may account for a junction end that differs from germline. The germline gives CDR1 MNHEY, CDR2 SMNVEV (reference sequence). The CDR3 totals 13 residues. The data are from a study of regulatory T cells in long-lasting Graves disease. Sample time point: newly diagnosed GD, antithyroid drugs for less than 3 months. Isolated PBMC RNA provided the starting material for the TCR library. With EDTA tubes as the receptacles, around 10 milliliters of peripheral blood were drawn. Construction of the TCR beta libraries employed iRepertoire HTBI primers in conjunction with Arm-PCR of CDR3 regions. MiXCR, applied by TCRdb to the multiplex PCR reads, yields one record per CDR3 protein. The profile shows roughly 360,000 distinct CDR3 sequences, 12% of them singletons. These data were likewise used in another study, on T cells in Graves' hyperthyroidism and ophthalmopathy.

This chain uses TRBV27 with TRBJ1-2; TRBD1 is a possible D gene (5 bases). Material: peripheral blood mononuclear cells (PBMCs), obtained at new diagnosis, from a patient treated with antithyroid drugs. The clonotype originates from a woman aged 18-35 years with Graves disease. The CDR3 loop is CASSLQGHYGYTF. The CDR3 DNA reads TGCGCCAGCAGCTTGCAGGGACACTATGGCTACACCTTC.